These T cell receptor beta chains were read from a single sample in a study of T cell repertoires in cytomegalovirus infection. For these receptors, no antigen is known. From the reads, TCRdb called clonotypes with MiXCR, one entry per CDR3 protein. The data hold approximately 300,000 distinct CDR3 sequences, with roughly 29% observed a single time. This specimen was cultured PBMCs, taken from culture after CMV antigen stimulation. Every receptor here comes from a human donor in good health (CMV status not recorded). Some clones in this sample may be carry-over from other donors' samples. Both conserved end residues are part of each CDR3. Fields, in order: V gene, clone size, J gene, D gene, CDR3 DNA, CDR3 protein. D genes are given only for firm matches. The size of a clone is reported for some rows only, either as once, few or many, or as a class for expanded clones.

>TRBV2|NA|TRBJ2-7|TRBD1
TGTGCCAGCATTAACCGGGACAGGGTAACCGACGAGCAGTACTTC
CASINRDRVTDEQYF
>TRBV6-1|NA|TRBJ2-7|TRBD2
TGTGCCAGCAGTGAACGGAGTAGCGGGTTCTACGAGCAGTACTTC
CASSERSSGFYEQYF
>TRBV11-3|many|TRBJ1-6|NA
TGTGCCAGCAGCTTGACCGTAGGATCACCCCTCCACTTT
CASSLTVGSPLHF
>TRBV28|few|TRBJ1-5|NA
TGTGCCAGCAGTTCCACAGGGTTTCAGCCCCAGCATTTT
CASSSTGFQPQHF
>TRBV10-3|NA|TRBJ1-1|TRBD1
TGTGCCATCAGTGAGTGGACAGGGGGAGGAGCTTTCTTT
CAISEWTGGGAFF
>TRBV5-1|NA|TRBJ2-7|NA
TGCGCCAGCAGCTTGGAGGCCAGCTCCTACGAGCAGTACTTC
CASSLEASSYEQYF
>TRBV14|NA|TRBJ2-1|NA
TGTGCCAGCAGCCAATATTCAGTTTTAGGTGAGCAGTTCTTC
CASSQYSVLGEQFF
>TRBV29-1|NA|TRBJ1-2|NA
TGCAGCGCCCCGCGGGGGCAGGGTGATGGCTACACCTTC
CSAPRGQGDGYTF
>TRBV7-3|few|TRBJ2-5|NA
TGTGCCAGCAGCCACGATCAGCAGACCCAGTACTTC
CASSHDQQTQYF
>TRBV10-3|NA|TRBJ2-1|NA
TGTGCCATCAGTGTGCTACAGTTAAGGTCCTACAATGAGCAGTTCTTC
CAISVLQLRSYNEQFF
>TRBV12-3/TRBV12-4|many|TRBJ1-1|TRBD1
TGTGCCAGCAGTACAGGGGTGAACACTGAAGCTTTCTTT
CASSTGVNTEAFF
>TRBV6-5|few|TRBJ1-1|NA
TGTGCCAGCAGTTACTCGAGCTACAGGGAGAAAACTGAAGCTTTCTTT
CASSYSSYREKTEAFF
>TRBV7-2|many|TRBJ2-3|NA
TGTGCCAGCAGCCCCAGTGGGAGCCGCACAGATACGCAGTATTTT
CASSPSGSRTDTQYF
>TRBV7-6|NA|TRBJ1-2|NA
TGTGCCAGCAGCTTAAGTATCGGGGACTATGGCTACACCTTC
CASSLSIGDYGYTF
>TRBV5-1|NA|TRBJ1-3|NA
TGCGCCAGCAGCTTGGACGCAGGCCCTGTTGGAAACACCATATATTTT
CASSLDAGPVGNTIYF
>TRBV7-3|NA|TRBJ1-2|NA
TGTGCCAGCAGCTCCAACCCGACAGGTTCTAACTATGGCTACACCTTC
CASSSNPTGSNYGYTF
>TRBV12-3/TRBV12-4|few|TRBJ2-5|NA
TGTGCCAGCAGTGTACGTCCACAGACCCAGTACTTC
CASSVRPQTQYF
>TRBV11-2|few|TRBJ2-5|NA
TGTGCCAGCAGCTTAGAAGAACGGGTGACCCAGTACTTC
CASSLEERVTQYF
>TRBV7-2|many|TRBJ1-2|TRBD1
TGTGCCAGCAGCCCGGACAGGGACTATGGCTACACCTTC
CASSPDRDYGYTF
>TRBV28|NA|TRBJ1-1|TRBD1
TGTGCCAGCAGCTCCAAGCCAGGGACAGGGGAAAGGACTGAAGCTTTCTTT
CASSSKPGTGERTEAFF
>TRBV12-3/TRBV12-4|few|TRBJ2-1|TRBD2
TGTGCCAGCACCCGGACTAGCGGGAGGGGTGTGGAGCAGTTCTTC
CASTRTSGRGVEQFF
>TRBV28|NA|TRBJ1-6|TRBD1
TGTGCCAGCAGTCCCCCGGACAGGGGGAATTCACCCCTCCACTTT
CASSPPDRGNSPLHF
>TRBV6-6|few|TRBJ1-1|NA
TGTGCCAGCAGTTTTGGTTTTGGCACTGAAGCTTTCTTT
CASSFGFGTEAFF
>TRBV7-8|NA|TRBJ2-7|TRBD2
TGTGCCAGCAGCTTAGATTTCCCTTTTCCTAGCGGTACCTACGAGCAGTACTTC
CASSLDFPFPSGTYEQYF
>TRBV27|NA|TRBJ2-7|NA
TGTGCCAGCAGCTCCCGGGGTCGGGACTTTACACCCGAGCAGTACTTC
CASSSRGRDFTPEQYF
>TRBV7-3|NA|TRBJ2-1|NA
TGTGCCAGCAGGCGCGCCGTCGACAGTTCATCAAATGAGCAGTTCTTC
CASRRAVDSSSNEQFF
>TRBV7-2|NA|TRBJ1-5|NA
TGTGCCAGCAGCCCGCAGACCGAGCGCAATCAGCCCCAGCATTTT
CASSPQTERNQPQHF
>TRBV19|few|TRBJ2-7|NA
TGTGCCAGTAGTCCGGACTATTCCTACGAGCAGTACTTC
CASSPDYSYEQYF
>TRBV2|few|TRBJ2-7|NA
TGTGCCAGCCAAAATCAGGGGCTTACCTACGAGCAGTACTTC
CASQNQGLTYEQYF
>TRBV5-3|few|TRBJ1-1|NA
TGTGCCAGAAGCCAAAATCGCACTGAAGCTTTCTTT
CARSQNRTEAFF
>TRBV5-6|NA|TRBJ1-1|TRBD1
TGTGCCAGCAGCTTAGGGCAGGGGGCGCGTGGAGCTTTCTTT
CASSLGQGARGAFF
>TRBV5-4|NA|TRBJ1-4|TRBD1
TGTGCCAGCAGCCCGCGTCCCACAGGGGGAAGCGAAAAACTGTTTTTT
CASSPRPTGGSEKLFF
>TRBV6-5|NA|TRBJ1-2|NA
TGTGCCAGCAGTTGGAGGCCGGGGGCCGGGTCCTATGGCTACACCTTC
CASSWRPGAGSYGYTF
>TRBV13|NA|TRBJ2-2|NA
TGTGCCAGCAGCCTTGGCGAGGGGGAGCTGTTTTTT
CASSLGEGELFF
>TRBV10-3|many|TRBJ1-4|TRBD1
TGTGCCATCCACCGGACAGGGGATTTTGCAACTAATGAAAAACTGTTTTTT
CAIHRTGDFATNEKLFF
>TRBV6-1|NA|TRBJ1-2|TRBD1
TGTGCCAGCAGTGAGACCGGGACAGGAATTTTATATGGCTACACCTTC
CASSETGTGILYGYTF
>TRBV19|NA|TRBJ1-5|NA
TGTGCCAGTAGTATAGATCAACAGATCAATCAGCCCCAGCATTTT
CASSIDQQINQPQHF
>TRBV12-5|once|TRBJ2-1|NA
TGTGCTAGTGGTTTGGGTTCCTACAATGAGCAGTTCTTC
CASGLGSYNEQFF
>TRBV27|NA|TRBJ2-7|NA
TGTGCCAGCAGTTTATCGGATCGGGGGACGAAGTACTTC
CASSLSDRGTKYF
>TRBV20-1|NA|TRBJ1-1|NA
TGCAGTGCGAGGGAGGGCAATATTGGGGGCACTGAAGCTTTCTTT
CSAREGNIGGTEAFF
>TRBV20-1|NA|TRBJ1-5|NA
TGCAGTGCTAGTAGGGGCCATGCCCTCAATCAGCCCCAGCATTTT
CSASRGHALNQPQHF
>TRBV6-1|few|TRBJ1-4|NA
TGTGCCAGCAGTGTGGGAGGGATTCGGGGGAATGAAAAACTGTTTTTT
CASSVGGIRGNEKLFF
>TRBV7-8|few|TRBJ1-2|NA
TGTGCCAGCAGCTTAGAGCGGGTAGACTATGGCTACACCTTC
CASSLERVDYGYTF
>TRBV19|NA|TRBJ2-1|TRBD2
TGTGCCAGTAGTCACCGGGGACTAGCGGGGCGGGTTTCCTACAATGAGCAGTTCTTC
CASSHRGLAGRVSYNEQFF
>TRBV12-3/TRBV12-4|NA|TRBJ1-2|NA
TGTGCCAGCAGTTTCGGGGGGTCCAGGTGTGGCTTC
CASSFGGSRCGF
>TRBV4-1|many|TRBJ1-5|TRBD1
TGCGCCAGCAGCCCGGGGACAGAAAACAATCAGCCCCAGCATTTT
CASSPGTENNQPQHF
>TRBV7-8|NA|TRBJ2-7|TRBD2
TGTGCCAGCAGCTTAGGGGACGAGCGGGGAGACGAGCAGTACTTC
CASSLGDERGDEQYF
>TRBV5-4|few|TRBJ2-3|NA
TGTGCCAGCAGCGTTGACCATTCCACAGATACGCAGTATTTT
CASSVDHSTDTQYF
>TRBV7-6|many|TRBJ2-1|NA
TGTGCCAGCAGCTTAGGTCCTGCGGCTATATCGGTCTTC
CASSLGPAAISVF
>TRBV7-2|many|TRBJ2-1|TRBD1
TGTGCCAGCAGCTTAGTCTCCTCCGACAGGGGTGGCAATGAGCAGTTCTTC
CASSLVSSDRGGNEQFF